The 3 T cell receptor beta chains listed next were all sequenced from one sample in a study of blood T cells in healthy people across ages. A second PCR, run for about 7 to 12 cycles, used a sample-barcoded 5' primer plus a J-beta primer mix. One entry per CDR3 protein, called by TCRdb with MiXCR from the 5' RACE reads. The table shows 760,000 or so distinct CDR3 sequences, with approximately 25% occurring only once. This sample also belongs to another study, concerning T cells of mothers and their children.

The specimen sequenced was blood. These receptors were obtained from a boy younger than 18 in good health.

J is TRBJ2-3 and V is TRBV6-4; 10 bases map to TRBD2. The V gene's germline CDR1 is MRHNA and CDR2 SNTAGT. The CDR3 has 14 amino acids. After removal of 3 bases from V and 4 bases from J, the junction contained 1 base not matched to a gene. CDR3: CASSEAGGSDTQYF. CDR3 bases: TGTGCCAGCAGTGAAGCGGGGGGGTCAGATACGCAGTATTTT.

For this clonotype: A junction boundary mismatches the germline segment, possibly from a read error. The genes are TRBV4-1 and TRBJ2-5; no clear D gene. The J call could be wrong; TRBJ2-1 is a better fit for the DNA end. The CDR3 sequence is 13 residues long. In germline, CDR1 is MGHRA, CDR2 YSYEKL. CDR3 nucleotide sequence: TGCGCCAGCGGCCAAGACCAAGGGAATGAGCAGTTCTTC. This sequence encodes CASGQDQGNEQFF.

The rearrangement joins TRBV29-1 to TRBJ1-6; D is perhaps TRBD1 (5 bases). CDR3 length: 13 residues. Trimming cost V 7 bases and J 5 bases, with 12 bases left between them. Germline loops: CDR1 SQVTM, CDR2 ANQGSEA. CDR3 coding DNA: TGCAGCGCCGGCCAGGGAGATAATTCACCCCTCCACTTT. Its protein is CSAGQGDNSPLHF.